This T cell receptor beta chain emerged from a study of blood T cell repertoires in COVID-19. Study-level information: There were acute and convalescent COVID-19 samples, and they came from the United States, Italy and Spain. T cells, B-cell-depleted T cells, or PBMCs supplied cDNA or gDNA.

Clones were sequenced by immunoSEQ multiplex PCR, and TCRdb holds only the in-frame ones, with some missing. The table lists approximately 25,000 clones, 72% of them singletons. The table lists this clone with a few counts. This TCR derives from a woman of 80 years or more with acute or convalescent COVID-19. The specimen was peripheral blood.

As DNA, the CDR3 is TGTGCCAGCACCCTACTAGCGGGGGGGCCCAAGGAGCAGTACTTC. It encodes CASTLLAGGPKEQYF. This sequence joins TRBV7-2 and TRBJ2-7, with TRBD2 identical over 13 bases. After removal of 7 bases from V and 7 bases from J, the junction contained 10 bases not matched to a gene. This CDR3 spans 15 amino acids. Germline V gene lookup returns CDR1 SGHTA and CDR2 FQGNSA. Using reference TRBV7-2 and TRBJ2-7 for the parts outside the CDR3, the full variable domain is GAGVSQSPSNKVTEKGKDVELRCDPISGHTALYWYRQSLGQGLEFLIYFQGNSAPDKSGLPSDRFSAERTGGSVSTLTIQRTQQEDSAVYLCASTLLAGGPKEQYFGPGTRLTVT.